This T cell receptor beta chain comes out of a study of brain T cells in children with intractable seizures. Study-level points and caveats: Pre-surgery blood may have been undersampled, hiding some clones.

As for this clone: Its antigen is unidentified.

Germline CDR1 reads SQVTM; CDR2 reads ANQGSEA. V was trimmed by 5 bases and J by 3 bases, leaving 9 bases between them. The CDR3 is made up of 12 amino acids. Here immunoSEQ multiplex PCR was the method, and the copy in TCRdb shows in-frame clones only, minus some. The sample comprises tens of thousands of clones, around 91% of which are singletons, and roughly 25% rests with the top ten. This sequence was found in a girl aged 2 to 10 with Rasmussen encephalitis and intractable seizures. This chain joins TRBV29-1 and TRBJ2-3, with D possibly being TRBD2 (5 bases). The input for sequencing was peripheral blood, taken at surgery. The CDR3 nucleotides read TGCAGCGTTTACCGCGGGACAGATACGCAGTATTTT. Its protein product is CSVYRGTDTQYF.